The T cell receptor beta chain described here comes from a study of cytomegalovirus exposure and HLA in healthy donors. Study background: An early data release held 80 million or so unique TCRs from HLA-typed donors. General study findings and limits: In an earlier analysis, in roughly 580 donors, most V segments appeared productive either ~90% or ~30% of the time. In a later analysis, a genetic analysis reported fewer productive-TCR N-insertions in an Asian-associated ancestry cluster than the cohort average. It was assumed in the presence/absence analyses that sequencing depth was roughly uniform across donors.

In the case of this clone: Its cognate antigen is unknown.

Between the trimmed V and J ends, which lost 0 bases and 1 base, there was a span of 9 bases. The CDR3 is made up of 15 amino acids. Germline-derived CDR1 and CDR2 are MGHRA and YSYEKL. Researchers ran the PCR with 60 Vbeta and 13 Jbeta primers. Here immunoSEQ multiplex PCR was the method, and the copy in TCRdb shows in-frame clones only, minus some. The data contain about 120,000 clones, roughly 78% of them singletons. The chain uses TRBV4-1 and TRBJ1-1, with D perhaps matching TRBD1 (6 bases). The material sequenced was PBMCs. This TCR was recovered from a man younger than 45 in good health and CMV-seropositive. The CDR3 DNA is TGCGCCAGCAGCCAAGACGGGACACAGAACACTGAAGCTTTCTTT. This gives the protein CASSQDGTQNTEAFF.